Following are 10 T cell receptor beta chains from one sample sequenced in a study of beta chain features in type 1 diabetes. Reverse transcription of all isolated RNA meant that expressed TCRB transcripts were sequenced. Assay used: immunoSEQ multiplex PCR; TCRdb lists only in-frame clones, some missing. Of about 240,000 clones listed, 25% to 30% are singletons. Sequenced: central memory CD4+ T cells from blood. These receptors were collected from a man aged 25-40 years in good health.

There are a few counts of this clone. This chain connects TRBV30 to TRBJ2-3; D remains unclear. CDR3 length equals 13 residues. V was trimmed by 2 bases and J by 4 bases, leaving 10 bases between them. Germline CDR1 reads GTSNPN; CDR2 reads SVGIG (reference sequence). The CDR3 spells CAWSIDAPDTQYF. CDR3 nucleotides: TGTGCCTGGAGTATAGACGCACCAGATACGCAGTATTTT.

This clone was found many times. The chain's CDR3 is CSTKSGATINEQFF. The CDR3 DNA follows: TGCAGCACAAAATCCGGGGCTACAATCAATGAGCAGTTCTTC. The chain recombines TRBV29-1 with TRBJ2-1; the D call may be TRBD1 or TRBD2 (5 bases each). There are 14 residues in the CDR3. The germline V gene encodes CDR1 SQVTM and CDR2 ANQGSEA. V was pared by 8 bases and J by 6 bases, with 20 bases between.

The genes are TRBV7-9 and TRBJ2-1; D is uncertain. V was trimmed by 2 bases and J by 8 bases, leaving 10 bases between them. Per germline, CDR1 SEHNR and CDR2 FQNEAQ (reference sequence). The length of the CDR3 is 13 residues. CDR3 in amino acids: CASSLKGPDEQFF. The CDR3 region has the DNA TGTGCCAGCAGCTTAAAGGGTCCGGATGAGCAGTTCTTC.

This clone was counted at least ten times. This chain uses TRBV6-1 with TRBJ2-1, with D unresolved. V lost 2 bases and J 7 bases, leaving 9 bases between the germline ends. The CDR3 is 13 amino acids. Germline V CDR1 and CDR2: MNHNS, SASEGT. For the CDR3, the DNA is TGTGCCAGCAGTGAAAGGCGGAGTAATGAGCAGTTCTTC. It encodes CASSERRSNEQFF.

This clone has just a few counts. The chain employs TRBV28 and TRBJ2-1; the D gene is possibly TRBD1 (8 bases). Germline V gene sequence: CDR1 MDHEN, CDR2 SYDVKM. The CDR3 contains 14 residues. Between the trimmed V and J ends, which lost 4 bases and 8 bases, there was a span of 15 bases. The CDR3 loop is CASSWTGRGDEQFF. CDR3 DNA: TGTGCCAGCAGTTGGACAGGGAGGGGCGATGAGCAGTTCTTC.

The chain is built from TRBV2 and TRBJ2-3; 9 nucleotides line up with TRBD1. Germline trimming cut 6 bases from V and 1 base from J; bases unmatched to any gene: 5. The CDR3 has 15 residues. Germline loops: CDR1 SNHLY, CDR2 FYNNEI. The CDR3 region is CASSPRQGGTDTQYF. The DNA of the CDR3 is TGTGCCAGCAGCCCGAGACAGGGGGGCACAGATACGCAGTATTTT.

This clone was seen only a few times. V usage is TRBV7-2 and J usage is TRBJ2-5; D gene uncertain. The CDR3 runs 12 residues. The germline V gene encodes CDR1 SGHTA and CDR2 FQGNSA. Trimming took off 3 bases at V and 5 bases at J, with 7 bases between the two ends. The chain's CDR3 is CASSFTSETQYF. CDR3 in DNA: TGTGCCAGCAGCTTCACGTCGGAGACCCAGTACTTC.

This chain links TRBV6-5 with TRBJ2-1; the D is unclear. CDR1 MNHEY and CDR2 SVGAGI come from the germline V gene. This CDR3 spans 12 amino acids. Trimming took 4 bases from V and 6 from J, leaving 7 bases between them. The CDR3 nucleotides read TGTGCCAGCAGTTTTGGGGTCAATGAGCAGTTCTTC. It encodes CASSFGVNEQFF.

As for this clone: A much larger clonotype is one base distant, so this may be a read error. The chain carries TRBV23-1 and TRBJ1-2, with unresolved D. TRBV23-1 is sorted into the ORF group, with uncertain function. This CDR3 is 16 amino acids long. Trimming pared 6 bases from V and 4 bases from J, leaving 21 bases between. This CDR3 is CASSQRSTSSSYGYTF. The CDR3 DNA sequence: TGCGCCAGCAGCCAAAGGTCCACCTCGAGTAGCTATGGCTACACCTTC.

This clone was detected ten times or more. The chain is built from TRBV4-3 and TRBJ2-1, with 8 bases lining up with TRBD2. Germline CDR1 reads LGHNA; CDR2 reads YSLEER. The V segment lost 5 bases and the J segment 4 bases; nucleotides outside the gene matches: 7. CDR3 length: 15 amino acids. The DNA of the CDR3 is TGCGCCAGCAGCACCGGCGGGGGGCGGTACAATGAGCAGTTCTTC. Amino acids: CASSTGGGRYNEQFF.